This T cell receptor beta chain is drawn from a study of vaccination effects on CD4 cells after COVID-19. Germline V gene sequence: CDR1 SGHNT, CDR2 YYREEE (reference sequence). The J segment lost 6 bases and the V segment lost 1 base, leaving 6 bases of the junction unmatched. CDR3 length equals 15 residues. Concerning this clone itself: Its target is unknown.

Repertoires were generated with immunoSEQ multiplex PCR, while TCRdb's copy carries only in-frame clones and drops some. The table has 50,000 to 75,000 clones, 55% to 75% seen once. With roughly nine days of culture completed, CD4+ T cells were isolated. This TCR came from a human donor who had a prior SARS-CoV-2 infection. The chain couples TRBV5-4 to TRBJ2-3; TRBD2 aligns across 9 bases. This sample comprised CD4+ T cells from PBMCs cultured without peptide, obtained before COVID-19 vaccination. Here the CDR3 DNA reads TGTGCCAGCAGCTTGCGGCGGGAGGGCCTTGATACGCAGTATTTT. Its protein product is CASSLRREGLDTQYF.